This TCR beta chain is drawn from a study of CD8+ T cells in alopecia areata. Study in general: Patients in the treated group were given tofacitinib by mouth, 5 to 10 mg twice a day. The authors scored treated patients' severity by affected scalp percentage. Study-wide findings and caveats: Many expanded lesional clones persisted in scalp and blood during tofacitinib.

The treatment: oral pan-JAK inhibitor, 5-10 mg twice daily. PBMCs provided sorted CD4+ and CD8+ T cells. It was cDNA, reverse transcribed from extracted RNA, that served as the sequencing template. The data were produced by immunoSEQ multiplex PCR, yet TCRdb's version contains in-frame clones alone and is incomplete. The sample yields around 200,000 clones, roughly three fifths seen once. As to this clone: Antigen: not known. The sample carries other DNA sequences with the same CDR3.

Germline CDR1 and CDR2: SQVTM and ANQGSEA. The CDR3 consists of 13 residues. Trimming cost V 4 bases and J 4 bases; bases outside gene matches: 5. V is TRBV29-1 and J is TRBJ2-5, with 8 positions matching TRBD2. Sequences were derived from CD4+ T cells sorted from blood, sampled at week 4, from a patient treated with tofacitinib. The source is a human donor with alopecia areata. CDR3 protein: CSVASGSGETQYF. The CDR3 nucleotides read TGCAGCGTTGCCAGCGGGAGTGGAGAGACCCAGTACTTC.